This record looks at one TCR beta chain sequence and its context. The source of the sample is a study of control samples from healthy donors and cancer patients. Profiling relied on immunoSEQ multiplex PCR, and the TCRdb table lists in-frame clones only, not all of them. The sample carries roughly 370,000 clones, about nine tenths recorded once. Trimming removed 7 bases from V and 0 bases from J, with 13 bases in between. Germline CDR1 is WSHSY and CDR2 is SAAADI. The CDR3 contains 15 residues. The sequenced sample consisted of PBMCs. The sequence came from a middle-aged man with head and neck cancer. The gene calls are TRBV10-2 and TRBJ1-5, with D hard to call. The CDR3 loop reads CASKSTEYSNQPQHF. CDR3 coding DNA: TGCGCCAGCAAATCGACTGAGTATAGCAATCAGCCCCAGCATTTT.